Reported below is one TCR beta chain. Germline assignment: CDR1 ENHRY and CDR2 SYGVKD. The CDR3 is 15 residues long. Trimming cost V 4 bases and J 1 base; bases outside gene matches: 2. This sample was taken from a study of T cell changes during pregnancy in multiple sclerosis. Sequencing used immunoSEQ multiplex PCR; TCRdb keeps in-frame clones, though not all of them. The top ten hold approximately 0.29% of the sample, which has 45,000 to 65,000 clones, around nine tenths seen once. The chain links TRBV10-3 to TRBJ1-3, with 9 bases fitting TRBD1. The sequences come from CD4+ T cells from peripheral blood mononuclear cells, collected in the second trimester of pregnancy. This clonotype was sampled from a female donor with multiple sclerosis, enrolled in a pregnancy study. The CDR3: CAISGDRESGNTIYF. The CDR3, as DNA: TGTGCCATCAGTGGGGACAGGGAGTCTGGAAACACCATATATTTT.